These T cell receptor beta chains were read from a single sample in a study of low-dose radiotherapy and immunotherapy resistance in tumors. A single record per CDR3 protein comes from TCRdb applying MiXCR to the reads. The sample shows about 100,000 distinct CDR3 sequences, under 25% of them seen only once. The sample consisted of PBMCs, taken after low-dose radiotherapy plus immunotherapy. Source of these receptors: a male donor with prostate cancer. Both conserved end residues are part of each CDR3. The order of the fields is J gene, CDR3 length, D gene, V gene, clone size, CDR3 DNA, CDR3 protein. The D gene is left open where the match is weak. Some rows mark clone size as missing; the rest say once, few, many or name a class of expanded clone.

>TRBJ1-5|14|TRBD1|TRBV5-6|NA
TGTGCCAGCAGCTTGTACCAGGGGGTGCAGCCCCAGCATTTT
CASSLYQGVQPQHF
>TRBJ2-1|16|NA|TRBV5-1|many
TGCGCCAGCAGCTTGGTAGCGAACTTACAATACAATGAGCAGTTCTTC
CASSLVANLQYNEQFF
>TRBJ2-3|14|TRBD2|TRBV5-5|many
TGTGCCAGCAACCTAGCGGGGGCCACAGATACGCAGTATTTT
CASNLAGATDTQYF
>TRBJ2-7|16|TRBD2|TRBV7-2|NA
TGTGCCAGCAGCTTCATAGCGGGGGGGATCTCCTACGAGCAGTACTTC
CASSFIAGGISYEQYF
>TRBJ2-6|18|TRBD1|TRBV6-2/TRBV6-3|few
TGTGCCAGCAGTTACTCGGGGACAGGGGGCTCTGGGGCCAACGTCCTGACTTTC
CASSYSGTGGSGANVLTF
>TRBJ2-1|13|NA|TRBV7-3|many
TGTGCCAGTGCGAGGAGCCTTTACAATGAGCAGTTCTTC
CASARSLYNEQFF
>TRBJ2-7|14|NA|TRBV19|many
TGTGCCAGTAGACGAAACAGCGACTCCTACGAGCAGTACTTC
CASRRNSDSYEQYF
>TRBJ2-5|13|TRBD2|TRBV4-1|NA
TGCGCCAGCAGCCAAGTGCGGGGGGGGCCCCAGTACTTC
CASSQVRGGPQYF
>TRBJ2-2|16|NA|TRBV12-3/TRBV12-4|few
NA
CATRKGTEPTGELFFF
>TRBJ1-2|13|NA|TRBV12-3/TRBV12-4|NA
TGTGCCAGCAGTCCCCGGACAGCCAGTGGCTACACCTTC
CASSPRTASGYTF
>TRBJ2-3|17|NA|TRBV5-1|many
TGCGCCAGCAGCTTGGGGGCGGGCGGGGCAAGCACAGATACGCAGTATTTT
CASSLGAGGASTDTQYF
>TRBJ1-4|13|NA|TRBV2|NA
TGTGCCAGCAGTGGGACATCGGGAGAAAAACTGTTTTTT
CASSGTSGEKLFF
>TRBJ1-2|14|NA|TRBV19|NA
TGTGCCAGTAGTATCCAGGGCTCAAACTATGGCTACACCTTC
CASSIQGSNYGYTF
>TRBJ1-4|12|NA|TRBV7-2|many
TGTGCCAGCAGCTTATCAGTGGGGAGATTGTTTTTT
CASSLSVGRLFF
>TRBJ1-2|17|TRBD1|TRBV28|NA
TGTGCCAGCAGTCCGCCGGGACAGGGTGTGAAGAGTCGGAGCTACACCTTC
CASSPPGQGVKSRSYTF
>TRBJ2-7|11|NA|TRBV29-1|many
TGCAGCGGGGGCAATTCCTACGAGCAGTACTTC
CSGGNSYEQYF
>TRBJ2-1|14|NA|TRBV27|many
TGTGCCAGCAGTTTAAGAAGGGGTTGGAATGAGCAGTTCTTC
CASSLRRGWNEQFF
>TRBJ1-4|16|NA|TRBV12-3/TRBV12-4|many
TGTGCCAGCAGCCAAGGGGGGCGACAGACCCACGAAAAACTGTTTTTT
CASSQGGRQTHEKLFF
>TRBJ2-7|15|TRBD2|TRBV5-1|NA
TGCGCCAGCAGCTTGTCCGCTGGCAGGGAGGGCGAGCAGTACTTC
CASSLSAGREGEQYF
>TRBJ1-1|15|TRBD1|TRBV10-1|NA
TGCGCCAGCAGTTATCCGGGACAGGGGACCTTTGAAGCTTTCTTT
CASSYPGQGTFEAFF
>TRBJ1-1|13|NA|TRBV11-2|NA
TGTGCCAGCAGCACTGAGGGCAGGGGAGAAGCTTTCTTT
CASSTEGRGEAFF
>TRBJ2-2|15|TRBD2|TRBV5-1|many
TGCGCCAGCAGCGGCACTAGCGGAAACACCGGGGAGCTGTTTTTT
CASSGTSGNTGELFF
>TRBJ2-5|14|TRBD2|TRBV7-9|many
TGTGCCAGCAGCTCGACGACTAGCCCAGAGACCCAGTACTTC
CASSSTTSPETQYF
>TRBJ2-5|15|TRBD1|TRBV5-5|many
TGTGCCAGCAGCCTTAATGACAGGGGTGGGGAGACCCAGTACTTC
CASSLNDRGGETQYF
>TRBJ2-3|13|NA|TRBV20-1|few
TGCAGTGCTCTCCCCGGAAGCACAGATACGCAGTATTTT
CSALPGSTDTQYF
>TRBJ2-1|12|NA|TRBV20-1|many
TGCAGTGGTCGGAGGGTGGGCAATGAGCAGTTCTTC
CSGRRVGNEQFF
>TRBJ2-2|16|NA|TRBV10-3|many
TGTGCCACCCAGGGGGGGCGGGGATCGACCACCGGGGAGCTGTTTTTT
CATQGGRGSTTGELFF
>TRBJ2-3|12|NA|TRBV5-1|NA
TGCGCCAGCAGCTTGTTGCCAGATACGCAGTATTTT
CASSLLPDTQYF
>TRBJ1-2|11|NA|TRBV20-1|many
TGCAGTGCAGAGGATCAGGGTGGCTACACCTTC
CSAEDQGGYTF
>TRBJ1-1|16|NA|TRBV4-3|NA
TGCGCCAGCAGCCCTCAGGAGGCGAGTCGAGGAACTGAAGCTTTCTTT
CASSPQEASRGTEAFF
>TRBJ2-5|15|TRBD1|TRBV7-8|many
TGTGCCAGCAGTCCGGGTACAGGGGTGCACGAGACCCAGTACTTC
CASSPGTGVHETQYF
>TRBJ1-5|14|TRBD1|TRBV18|many
TGTGCCAGCTCGCAGACAGGGAGATTGGAGCCCCAGCATTTT
CASSQTGRLEPQHF
>TRBJ2-7|14|NA|TRBV12-3/TRBV12-4|once
TGTGCCAGCACTTTCCAGGCAGGTCCGAACGAGCAGTACTTC
CASTFQAGPNEQYF
>TRBJ2-7|15|NA|TRBV27|NA
TGTGCCAGCCGAGGGGAACAGTCTGGGCGATACGAGCAGTACTTC
CASRGEQSGRYEQYF
>TRBJ2-6|16|NA|TRBV6-6|many
TGTGCCAGCACCTTGACTGGGCCCTCTGGGGCCAACGTCCTGACTTTC
CASTLTGPSGANVLTF
>TRBJ2-1|16|TRBD2|TRBV7-8|many
TGTGCCAGCAGCCTAGTGGGGCGGGGGTCCTACAATGAGCAGTTCTTC
CASSLVGRGSYNEQFF
>TRBJ1-4|13|NA|TRBV29-1|many
TGCAGCGTTAGGGCCTCCCGCGAGGAAAAACTGTTTTTT
CSVRASREEKLFF
>TRBJ2-3|10|NA|TRBV13|few
TGTGCCGGGCACACAGATACGCAGTATTTT
CAGHTDTQYF
>TRBJ2-3|18|TRBD2|TRBV10-2|many
TGCGCCAGCAGTGAGTCCTTCCATCTAGCGGGGAGCACAGATACGCAGTATTTT
CASSESFHLAGSTDTQYF
>TRBJ1-1|14|NA|TRBV19|many
TGTGCCAGTAGTATTAGACGGATCCACACTGAAGCTTTCTTT
CASSIRRIHTEAFF
>TRBJ2-3|11|TRBD2|TRBV3-1|many
TGTGCCAGCACCGGGGGGGGGACGCAGTATTTT
CASTGGGTQYF
>TRBJ1-1|14|TRBD1|TRBV6-9|many
TGTGCCAGCAATACCGGGACAGCGAACACTGAAGCTTTCTTT
CASNTGTANTEAFF
>TRBJ1-5|13|NA|TRBV12-3/TRBV12-4|many
TGTGCCAGCTCCCCCGGGGGCGGGCAGCCCCAGCATTTT
CASSPGGGQPQHF
>TRBJ2-2|18|NA|TRBV14|many
TGTGCCAGCAGCCGCGAAACTCCCTGGGCAGGATTGACCGGGGAGCTGTTTTTT
CASSRETPWAGLTGELFF
>TRBJ2-7|14|TRBD1|TRBV7-9|many
TGTGCCAGCAGTCCGGACAGGGGGCGGTGGGAGCAGTACTTC
CASSPDRGRWEQYF
>TRBJ1-5|15|NA|TRBV9|few
TGTGCCAGCAGCGTAGAGGGCAGTAGCAATCAGCCCCAGCATTTT
CASSVEGSSNQPQHF
>TRBJ2-1|13|NA|TRBV4-1|many
TGCGCCAGCAGCCAAGGTTCCTCCGATGAGCAGTTCTTC
CASSQGSSDEQFF
>TRBJ1-1|14|TRBD1|TRBV5-1|many
TGCGCCAGCAGGACAGGGGTTTCGAGGGCTGAAGCTTTCTTT
CASRTGVSRAEAFF
>TRBJ2-7|14|NA|TRBV28|few
TGTGCCACCCGCCGGGACCCTGGCACCTACGAGCAGTACTTC
CATRRDPGTYEQYF